This T cell receptor (beta chain) was found in a study of blood T cells in healthy people across ages. This clonotype has only a few counts. Its antigen remains unidentified. Notes on the study in general: Older age coincided with a roughly linear decline in TCR beta diversity per million T cells.

CDR1 and CDR2 (germline): DFQATT, SNEGSKA (reference sequence). The CDR3 is made up of 13 amino acids. Primers used in a second PCR of roughly 6 to 12 cycles were a sample-barcoded 5' primer and a J-beta primer mix. TCRdb reanalysed the 5' RACE reads using MiXCR and keeps one entry per CDR3 protein. This sample has approximately 1,000,000 distinct CDR3 sequences; more than 30% occur once, and the top ten carry about an eighth. The chain has TRBV20-1 and TRBJ2-5; the match to TRBD1 covers 9 bases. The DNA end lines up better with TRBJ2-7; the J call may be wrong. The receptor was isolated from a man between 18 and 35 years old in good health. The sample taken for sequencing was blood. The CDR3 reads CSAKTGTGHEQYF. CDR3 bases: TGCAGTGCCAAAACCGGGACAGGGCACGAGCAGTACTTC.